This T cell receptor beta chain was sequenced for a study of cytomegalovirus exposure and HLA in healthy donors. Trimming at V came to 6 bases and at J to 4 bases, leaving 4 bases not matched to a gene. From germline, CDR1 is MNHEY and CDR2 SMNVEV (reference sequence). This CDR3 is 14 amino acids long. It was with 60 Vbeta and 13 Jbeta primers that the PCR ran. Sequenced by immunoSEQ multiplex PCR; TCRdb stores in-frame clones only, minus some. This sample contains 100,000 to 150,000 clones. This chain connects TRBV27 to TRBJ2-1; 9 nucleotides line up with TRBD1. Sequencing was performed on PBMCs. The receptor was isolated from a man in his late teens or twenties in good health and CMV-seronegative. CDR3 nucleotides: TGTGCCAGCAGCCGGGACAGGGCTTACAATGAGCAGTTCTTC. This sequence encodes CASSRDRAYNEQFF.